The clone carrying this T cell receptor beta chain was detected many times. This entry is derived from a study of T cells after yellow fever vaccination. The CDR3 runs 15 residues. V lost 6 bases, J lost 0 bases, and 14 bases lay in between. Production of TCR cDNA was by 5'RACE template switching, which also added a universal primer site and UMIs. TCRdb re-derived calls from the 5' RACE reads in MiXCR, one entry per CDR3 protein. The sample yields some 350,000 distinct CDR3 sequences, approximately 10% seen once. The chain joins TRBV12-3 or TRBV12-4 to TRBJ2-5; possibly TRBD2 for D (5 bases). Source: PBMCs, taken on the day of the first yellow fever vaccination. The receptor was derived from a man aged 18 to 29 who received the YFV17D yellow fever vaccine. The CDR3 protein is CASSRRAEYQETQYF. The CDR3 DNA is TGTGCCAGCAGCCGTAGAGCGGAGTACCAAGAGACCCAGTACTTC.